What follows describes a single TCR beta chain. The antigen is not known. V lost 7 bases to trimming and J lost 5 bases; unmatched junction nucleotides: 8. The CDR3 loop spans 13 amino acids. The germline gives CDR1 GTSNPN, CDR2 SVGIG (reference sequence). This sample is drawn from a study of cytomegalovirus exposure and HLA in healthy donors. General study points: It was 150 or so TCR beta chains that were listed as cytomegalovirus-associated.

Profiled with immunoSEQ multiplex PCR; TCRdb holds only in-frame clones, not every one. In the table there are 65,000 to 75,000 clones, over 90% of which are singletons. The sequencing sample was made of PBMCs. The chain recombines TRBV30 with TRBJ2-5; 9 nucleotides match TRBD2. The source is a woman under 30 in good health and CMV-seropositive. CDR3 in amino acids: CASRGLATETQYF. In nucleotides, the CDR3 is TGTGCCTCCCGAGGACTAGCGACGGAGACCCAGTACTTC.